These 8 T cell receptor beta chains were sequenced from one sample in a study of patients and donors after allogeneic stem cell transplantation. One entry per CDR3 protein results from TCRdb running MiXCR on the RT-PCR reads. The profile covers about a million distinct CDR3 sequences, with around 17% appearing a single time and 5% to 7.5% taken by the ten largest. Input material: blood, either unsorted or a sorted T cell fraction (not recorded which). The receptors here all came from a human donor who was either an allogeneic HSCT recipient or a stem cell or donor lymphocyte infusion donor (not recorded which). It is not recorded whose cells these are; they may come from a transplant donor.

In its sample, this clonotype was seen a few times. The chain couples TRBV4-2 to TRBJ2-2, with D perhaps matching TRBD2 (6 bases). The V end was cut by 5 bases, the J end by 0 bases, with 13 bases between. This CDR3 has 16 amino acids. Looked up from germline, CDR1 is LGHNA and CDR2 is YNFKEQ. The CDR3 coding sequence is TGTGCCAGCAGCAAGCGGGTCGACGCGAACACCGGGGAGCTGTTTTTT. As protein: CASSKRVDANTGELFF.

This clonotype has a handful of counts. This chain uses TRBV24-1 with TRBJ2-5, with 8 positions matching TRBD1. V shed 4 bases, J shed 1 base, and the junction held 7 bases outside the gene matches. This CDR3 region has 16 residues. Germline V lookup: CDR1 KGHDR, CDR2 SFDVKD. The CDR3 DNA reads as TGTGCCACCAGTGAGGGGACAGGACATGGCCAAGAGACCCAGTACTTC. This codes for CATSEGTGHGQETQYF.

V gene TRBV6-4 combines with J gene TRBJ2-3; 11 bases match TRBD2. This CDR3 contains 16 residues. Losses at the gene ends were 0 bases for V and 7 bases for J; bases not matched to a gene: 6. Germline V gene lookup returns CDR1 MRHNA and CDR2 SNTAGT. The CDR3 region is CASSDSTSGGGYTQYF. The DNA for the CDR3 is TGTGCCAGCAGTGACTCCACTAGCGGGGGTGGATATACGCAGTATTTT.

This clonotype came up a few times. The gene calls are TRBV5-1 and TRBJ1-2; the D gene is possibly TRBD1 (5 bases). Trimming took off 1 base at V and 4 bases at J, with 14 bases between the two ends. This CDR3 is 15 amino acids long. Germline CDR1 SGHRS, CDR2 YFSETQ. This CDR3 reads CASSLRQAQGYGYTF. CDR3 nucleotide sequence: TGCGCCAGCAGCTTGAGGCAGGCCCAGGGCTATGGCTACACCTTC.

V gene TRBV4-3 combines with J gene TRBJ1-5; TRBD1 is a possible D gene (5 bases). Germline-derived CDR1 and CDR2 are LGHNA and YSLEER. This CDR3 spans 15 amino acids. Deletions cut 3 bases from V and 4 bases from J, with 13 bases between. The CDR3 here is CASSQEQGENQPQHF. CDR3 nucleotide sequence: TGCGCCAGCAGCCAGGAGCAAGGGGAAAATCAGCCCCAGCATTTT.

This clonotype occurred a few times. The genes are TRBV2 and TRBJ2-5; D perhaps matches TRBD1 (7 bases). The V end lost 6 bases, the J end lost 1 base, and 18 bases lay between the germline ends. Germline-derived CDR1 and CDR2 are SNHLY and FYNNEI. This CDR3 is built from 16 residues. The CDR3 sequence is CASSSRQGGIQETQYF. CDR3 nucleotides: TGTGCCAGCAGCTCAAGACAGGGAGGAATCCAAGAGACCCAGTACTTC.

This chain joins TRBV12-3 or TRBV12-4 and TRBJ2-1; D might be TRBD2 (7 bases). V lost 5 bases and J 8 bases, leaving 16 bases between the germline ends. This CDR3 has 14 residues. For the CDR3, the DNA is TGTGCCAGCAGTAGAAACAGGGCGGGGGATGAGCAGTTCTTC. Residues: CASSRNRAGDEQFF.

There are many counts of this clonotype. The chain combines TRBV18 with TRBJ2-7; D remains ambiguous. The CDR3 sequence is 17 residues long. Germline V gene data show CDR1 as KGHSH and CDR2 as LQKENI. Trimming left V 1 base short and J 2 bases short, with 18 bases between. The CDR3 here is CASSPHAPGGTTYEQYF. The CDR3 nucleotides read TGTGCCAGCTCACCACACGCACCAGGCGGAACAACCTACGAGCAGTACTTC.